The rows below give T cell receptor beta chains drawn from one sample of a study of blood T cell repertoires in COVID-19. Generated by immunoSEQ multiplex PCR, the TCRdb table keeps only in-frame clones and is missing some. The sample has a few hundred thousand clones, around 90% seen once; the top ten hold roughly 0.92%. Material for sequencing was peripheral blood. These receptors were collected from a woman aged 40 to 55 who had recovered from COVID-19. Both conserved end residues are part of each CDR3. D genes are given only for firm matches. Only part of the rows carry a size: once, few, many, or a class if the clone is expanded.

>16|TRBJ2-1|few|TRBV7-2|TRBD2
CASSFGPGGGIDEQFF
TGTGCCAGCAGCTTCGGACCCGGGGGGGGCATCGATGAGCAGTTCTTC
>20|TRBJ2-7|once|TRBV5-8|-
CASSPLVGQGPGTRVREQYF
TGTGCCAGCAGCCCGCTTGTGGGACAGGGCCCCGGGACTAGAGTCCGCGAGCAGTACTTC
>18|TRBJ1-1|-|TRBV7-9|-
CASSLGIIGAALNTEAFF
TGTGCCAGCAGCTTAGGAATTATAGGGGCAGCGCTGAACACTGAAGCTTTCTTT
>13|TRBJ1-5|-|TRBV12-3/TRBV12-4|-
CASSLAGGQPQHF
TGTGCCAGCAGTTTGGCGGGAGGGCAGCCCCAGCATTTT
>13|TRBJ2-5|-|TRBV2|TRBD2
CASSAGEVGTQYF
TGTGCCAGCAGCGCGGGAGAAGTGGGGACCCAGTACTTC
>17|TRBJ2-1|-|TRBV2|TRBD2
CASRDTLSGRSYNEQFF
TGTGCCAGCAGGGACACCCTTAGCGGGAGATCCTACAATGAGCAGTTCTTC
>19|TRBJ2-1|-|TRBV9|TRBD2
CASSVADYVGTSGFVEQFF
TGTGCCAGCAGCGTAGCTGATTATGTGGGGACTAGCGGGTTTGTTGAGCAGTTCTTC
>15|TRBJ1-1|-|TRBV10-3|TRBD1
CAISESGQGVTEAFF
TGTGCCATCAGTGAGTCAGGACAGGGGGTCACTGAAGCTTTCTTT
>13|TRBJ1-4|-|TRBV10-3|-
CAISEVRGEKLFF
TGTGCCATCAGTGAAGTGAGAGGGGAAAAACTGTTTTTT
>14|TRBJ2-5|-|TRBV27|-
CASSSAGQQETQYF
TGTGCCAGCAGTTCGGCGGGACAGCAAGAGACCCAGTACTTC
>14|TRBJ1-4|-|TRBV27|-
CASSKGDPREKLFF
TGTGCCAGCAGCAAGGGGGACCCGCGTGAAAAACTGTTTTTT
>15|TRBJ1-2|-|TRBV6-5|TRBD1
CASSYRPTGTHGYTF
TGTGCCAGCAGTTACCGGCCGACAGGGACTCATGGCTACACCTTC
>15|TRBJ2-7|-|TRBV4-2|TRBD2
CASSPRTSGSYEQYF
TGTGCCAGCAGCCCGAGGACTAGCGGGAGCTACGAGCAGTACTTC